Shown below are 2 T cell receptor beta chains from a single sample sequenced in a study of cytotoxic CD8 clonotypes in ibrutinib-treated CLL. The repertoire was sequenced with immunoSEQ multiplex PCR; TCRdb's copy has only in-frame clones and lacks some. This sample has about 310,000 clones; 80% occur once, and the top ten carry about 6.7%. The source was PBMCs, collected before ibrutinib treatment. Source of these receptors: a human donor with chronic lymphocytic leukemia.

The chain joins TRBV28 to TRBJ2-5, with 7 bases fitting TRBD1. V shed 3 bases and J 3 bases; nucleotides not matched to a gene: 10. The CDR3 runs to 16 residues. Looked up from germline, CDR1 is MDHEN and CDR2 is SYDVKM. CDR3 in amino acids: CASSFPRQGMKETQYF. The CDR3 nucleotides are TGTGCCAGCAGTTTTCCCCGACAGGGTATGAAAGAGACCCAGTACTTC.

This sequence joins TRBV15 and TRBJ1-3; the D is unclear. CDR3 length: 15 residues. V dropped 8 bases and J dropped 0 bases, with 14 bases sitting between them. Germline V CDR1 and CDR2: LNHNV, YYDKDF (reference sequence). DNA of the CDR3: TGTGCCACCTCCCGGACGGTCAGCTCTGGAAACACCATATATTTT. It specifies CATSRTVSSGNTIYF.